These 20 T cell receptor beta chains were sequenced from one sample in a study of shared clonotypes between healthy human individuals (dated by TCRdb to the early 2020s). Libraries were prepared through the immunoSEQ multiplex PCR assay. The table was pulled from immuneACCESS by TCRdb, which kept in-frame rearrangements only. Such tables lose some clones; where checked, under half of the loss comes from unresolved V genes, and the rest has no known cause. The sample table records some 500,000 clones; approximately 79% of these occur just once. The ten largest make up over 9.5% of the sample. The specimen was PBMCs. The source is a woman aged 40 to 50 in good health. Some clones in this sample may be carry-over from other donors' samples.

This clone was counted only a few times. J is TRBJ2-1 and V is TRBV6-6; 10 bases are a match to TRBD1. Germline CDR1 MNHNY, CDR2 SVGAGI (reference sequence). V dropped 6 bases and J dropped 2; count of bases not matched to a gene: 4. The CDR3 extends over 15 amino acids. CDR3 loop: CASSPGQGAYNEQFF. CDR3 DNA sequence: TGTGCCAGCAGCCCCGGACAGGGGGCCTACAATGAGCAGTTCTTC.

This CDR3 is CASGLVLGGRLNEQFF. The CDR3 coding sequence is TGTGCTAGTGGTTTGGTACTCGGGGGGAGGTTGAATGAGCAGTTCTTC. This chain links TRBV12-5 with TRBJ2-1; TRBD2 agrees at 7 bases. Germline values: CDR1 LGHNT, CDR2 FRNRAP. With 0 bases clipped from V and 7 bases from J, the junction kept 9 bases outside the gene matches. CDR3 length: 16 amino acids.

This chain joins TRBV18 and TRBJ2-3; 7 bases map to TRBD2. CDR3 length: 16 residues. Germline trimming cut 1 base from V and 2 bases from J; bases unmatched to any gene: 6. The germline V gene encodes CDR1 KGHSH and CDR2 LQKENI. The CDR3 nucleotides read TGTGCCAGCTCACCACGAAGCGGGGAAGCCACAGATACGCAGTATTTT. Translation gives CASSPRSGEATDTQYF.

The CDR3 bases are TGTGCCAGCAGCTTAGGTTGGCAGCAAGAGACCCAGTACTTC. Its translation: CASSLGWQQETQYF. The rearrangement links TRBV7-2 to TRBJ2-5, with D unclear. V shed 1 base and J shed 2 bases, with 8 bases lying between them. This CDR3 has 14 residues. The germline CDR1 and CDR2 sequences are SGHTA and FQGNSA.

The chain recombines TRBV5-4 with TRBJ2-5, with 13 bases matching TRBD2. V shed 3 bases, J shed 4 bases, and the junction held 6 bases outside the gene matches. Germline V CDR1 and CDR2: SGHNT, YYREEE (reference sequence). The CDR3 runs 16 residues. The CDR3 region has the DNA TGTGCCAGCAGCTCCCGGACTAGCGGGAGTGGAGAGACCCAGTACTTC. Translating gives CASSSRTSGSGETQYF.

This clone came up once. The chain uses TRBV5-8 and TRBJ2-1; D is ambiguous. Germline lookup yields CDR1 SGHTS and CDR2 YDEGEE. Trimming stripped 2 bases from V and 10 bases from J, with 13 bases between. The CDR3 is made up of 13 amino acids. The CDR3 here is CASSLNRQGEQFF. In nucleotides, the CDR3 is TGTGCCAGCAGCTTAAACCGGCAAGGGGAGCAGTTCTTC.

This chain uses TRBV11-2 with TRBJ2-7; D unclear. This CDR3 region has 14 residues. Germline lookup yields CDR1 SGHAT and CDR2 FQNNGV. The V end was cut by 5 bases, the J end by 0 bases, with 11 bases between. CDR3: CASSIAWSSYEQYF. The CDR3 bases are TGTGCCAGCAGCATTGCATGGAGCTCCTACGAGCAGTACTTC. Combining the CDR3 with reference TRBV11-2 and TRBJ2-7 gives the whole variable domain EAGVAQSPRYKIIEKRQSVAFWCNPISGHATLYWYQQILGQGPKLLIQFQNNGVVDDSQLPKDRFSAERLKGVDSTLKIQPAKLEDSAVYLCASSIAWSSYEQYFGPGTRLTVT.

For this clone: This same CDR3 is encoded by further DNA sequences in the sample. V usage is TRBV9 and J usage is TRBJ2-3, with TRBD2 matching 10 bases. V was pared by 1 base and J by 3 bases, with 2 bases of the junction left unmatched. The CDR3 is 15 residues long. Germline CDR1 reads SGDLS; CDR2 reads YYNGEE. This chain's CDR3 is CASSVLAGATDTQYF. CDR3 bases: TGTGCCAGCAGCGTACTAGCGGGAGCAACAGATACGCAGTATTTT.

The rearrangement uses TRBV29-1 and TRBJ2-1, with D perhaps given as TRBD1 or TRBD2 (5 bases each). Germline CDR1 is SQVTM and CDR2 is ANQGSEA. CDR3 size: 12 residues. With 7 bases removed from V and 6 bases from J, the gap between germline ends came to 13 bases. DNA of the CDR3: TGCAGCGGCCGGGACCAGCGCAATGAGCAGTTCTTC. This codes for CSGRDQRNEQFF.

V usage is TRBV18 and J usage is TRBJ2-5; possibly TRBD2 for D (6 bases). The CDR3 has 15 amino acids. Trimming cost V 1 base and J 2 bases, with 11 bases left between them. The germline V gene has CDR1 KGHSH and CDR2 LQKENI. The CDR3 here is CASSPQIAVQETQYF. In DNA form, the CDR3 reads TGTGCCAGCTCACCACAAATAGCGGTTCAAGAGACCCAGTACTTC.

The V and J genes are TRBV30 and TRBJ2-1; 9 nucleotides align to TRBD1. The CDR3 has 13 amino acids. With V trimmed by 3 bases and J by 8 bases, 5 bases remained unmatched. Germline V lookup: CDR1 GTSNPN, CDR2 SVGIG (reference sequence). The CDR3, as DNA: TGTGCCTGGAGCAGGGACAGGGATTATGAGCAGTTCTTC. As protein: CAWSRDRDYEQFF.

This chain links TRBV7-3 with TRBJ2-7; 7 bases are a match to TRBD1. This CDR3 has 15 residues. Trimming removed 5 bases from V and 3 bases from J; junction bases left unmatched: 10. The V gene's germline CDR1 is SGHTA and CDR2 FQGTGA. The CDR3, as DNA: TGTGCCAGCAGCCCACACCCGGGACAGAACTACGAGCAGTACTTC. Translated: CASSPHPGQNYEQYF.

The rearrangement uses TRBV5-5 and TRBJ2-3; perhaps TRBD1 as D (6 bases). Germline CDR1 and CDR2: SGHKS and YYEKEE (reference sequence). V shed 0 bases and J shed 1 base, with 6 bases lying between them. The CDR3 is 14 amino acids. CDR3 nucleotides: TGTGCCAGCAGCTTGGACAGGGGCACAGATACGCAGTATTTT. Translated: CASSLDRGTDTQYF.

This clone turned up a few times. The chain has TRBV19 and TRBJ2-1; D call uncertain. The CDR3 is 16 residues long. The V end was cut by 7 bases, the J end by 4 bases, with 20 bases between. In germline, CDR1 is LNHDA, CDR2 SQIVND (reference sequence). In DNA, the CDR3 is TGTGCCAGTACTTCCCAACCAGGAACGATTTACAATGAGCAGTTCTTC. Encoded protein: CASTSQPGTIYNEQFF.

This chain joins TRBV27 and TRBJ2-4; 8 nucleotides match TRBD1. The CDR3 spans 13 residues. In germline, CDR1 is MNHEY, CDR2 SMNVEV (reference sequence). V was clipped by 3 bases and J by 6 bases; unmatched bases: 1. The CDR3 DNA reads TGTGCCAGCAGTTTCCAGGGGGCAAACATTCAGTACTTC. This translates into CASSFQGANIQYF.

The V call is TRBV18, the J call TRBJ2-7; 7 positions match TRBD2. The CDR3 has 14 amino acids. Germline lookup yields CDR1 KGHSH and CDR2 LQKENI. With V trimmed by 3 bases and J by 0 bases, 2 bases remained unmatched. The CDR3 protein is CASSPGGLSYEQYF. The DNA for the CDR3 is TGTGCCAGCTCACCGGGAGGGCTCTCCTACGAGCAGTACTTC. Drawing the rest from reference TRBV18 and TRBJ2-7, the complete variable domain is NAGVMQNPRHLVRRRGQEARLRCSPMKGHSHVYWYRQLPEEGLKFMVYLQKENIIDESGMPKERFSAEFPKEGPSILRIQQVVRGDSAAYFCASSPGGLSYEQYFGPGTRLTVT.

This sequence joins TRBV9 and TRBJ2-7; the D is unclear. The CDR3 spans 14 residues. Trimming removed 0 bases from V and 2 bases from J, with 9 bases in between. Germline V CDR1 and CDR2: SGDLS, YYNGEE. This CDR3 is CASSVGHGTYEQYF. In nucleotides, the CDR3 is TGTGCCAGCAGCGTAGGACACGGAACCTACGAGCAGTACTTC.

The genes are TRBV5-1 and TRBJ2-7; 10 bases align to TRBD2. V lost 7 bases to trimming and J lost 5 bases; unmatched junction nucleotides: 6. CDR3 length: 13 residues. Germline lookup yields CDR1 SGHRS and CDR2 YFSETQ. CDR3 loop: CASWSGRGNEQYF. CDR3 nucleotides: TGCGCCAGCTGGAGCGGGAGGGGAAACGAGCAGTACTTC. Based on the CDR3 plus reference TRBV5-1 and TRBJ2-7, the full variable domain is KAGVTQTPRYLIKTRGQQVTLSCSPISGHRSVSWYQQTPGQGLQFLFEYFSETQRNKGNFPGRFSGRQFSNSRSEMNVSTLELGDSALYLCASWSGRGNEQYFGPGTRLTVT.

The J gene is TRBJ2-1, the V gene TRBV7-3; D may correspond to TRBD1 or TRBD2 (5 bases each). Germline V gene lookup returns CDR1 SGHTA and CDR2 FQGTGA. The CDR3 runs to 15 residues. V shed 2 bases and J shed 14 bases, with 22 bases lying between them. CDR3 in DNA: TGTGCCAGCAGCTTAGTGCGGGCCCAGGGAGAAACAAAGTTCTTC. Translation gives CASSLVRAQGETKFF. Supplemented by reference TRBV7-3 and TRBJ2-1, the full variable domain reads GAGVSQTPSNKVTEKGKYVELRCDPISGHTALYWYRQSLGQGPEFLIYFQGTGAADDSGLPNDRFFAVRPEGSVSTLKIQRTERGDSAVYLCASSLVRAQGETKFFGPGTRLTVL.

The chain's CDR3 is CASSRDISAGELFF. The CDR3 region has the DNA TGTGCCAGCAGTAGGGACATCTCTGCCGGGGAGCTGTTTTTT. V is TRBV6-1 and J is TRBJ2-2; D might be TRBD1 (6 bases). Between the trimmed V and J ends, which lost 5 bases and 6 bases, there was a span of 13 bases. CDR1 is MNHNS, CDR2 SASEGT, per germline. This CDR3 has 14 residues.